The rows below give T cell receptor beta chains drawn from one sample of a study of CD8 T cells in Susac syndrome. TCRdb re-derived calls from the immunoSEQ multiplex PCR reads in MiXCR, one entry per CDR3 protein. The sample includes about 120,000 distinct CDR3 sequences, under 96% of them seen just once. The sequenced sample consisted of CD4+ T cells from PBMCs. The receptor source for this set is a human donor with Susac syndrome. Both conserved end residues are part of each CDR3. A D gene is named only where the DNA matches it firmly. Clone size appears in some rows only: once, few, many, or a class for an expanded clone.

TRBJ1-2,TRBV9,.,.,TGTGCCAGCAGCCTGGGGCGGGGGGACGGTGGCTACACCTTC,CASSLGRGDGGYTF
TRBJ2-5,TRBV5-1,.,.,TGCGCCAGCAGCTTGGCTCTAGCGCGCGAGGTAGAGACCCAGTACTTC,CASSLALAREVETQYF
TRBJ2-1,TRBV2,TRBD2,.,TGTGCCAGCAGGAGCTACTGGGGAGTAGCGGGACGAGATGAGCAGTTCTTC,CASRSYWGVAGRDEQFF
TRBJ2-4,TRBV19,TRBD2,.,TGTGCCAGTAGTGAAGCGGGAGGCCTCGACATTCAGTACTTC,CASSEAGGLDIQYF
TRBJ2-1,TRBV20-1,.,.,TGCAGTGCTCCCCCGGGACGAGCTAGCGACAATGAGCAGTTCTTC,CSAPPGRASDNEQFF
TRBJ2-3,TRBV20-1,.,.,TGCAGTGCATTCACAGATACGCAGTATTTT,CSAFTDTQYF
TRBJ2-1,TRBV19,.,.,TGTGCCAGTAGTATTCTCTACAATGAGCAGTTCTTC,CASSILYNEQFF
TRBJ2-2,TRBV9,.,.,TGTGCCAGCAGCACACGAACAAACACCGGGGAGCTGTTTTTT,CASSTRTNTGELFF
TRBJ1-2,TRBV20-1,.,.,TGCAGTGCTACAGGGACCAACCCCCCCTATTACTCCTTC,CSATGTNPPYYSF
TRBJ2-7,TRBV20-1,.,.,TGCAGTGCTAGAGGCCCAGGTTCCTACGAGCAGTACTTC,CSARGPGSYEQYF
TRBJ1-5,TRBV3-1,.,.,TGTGCCAGCAGCCAAGAATCCCTCAGGGTCTATCAGCCCCAGCATTTT,CASSQESLRVYQPQHF
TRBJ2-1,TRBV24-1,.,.,TGTGCCACCAGTGATCCCGGACCCAGCAGTACCAATGAGCAGTTCTTC,CATSDPGPSSTNEQFF
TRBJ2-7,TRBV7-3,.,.,TGTGCCAGCAGCGCAAGCCAGGATTCGGAGCAGTACTTC,CASSASQDSEQYF
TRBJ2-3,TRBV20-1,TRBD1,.,TGCAGTGCTCACCTAGTCCCGGGACAGGGGCGATCCTTCACAGATACGCAGTATTTT,CSAHLVPGQGRSFTDTQYF
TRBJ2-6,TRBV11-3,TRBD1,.,TGTGCCAGCAGCTTAGGCCAGGGGGCTGGGGCCAACGTCCTGACTTTC,CASSLGQGAGANVLTF
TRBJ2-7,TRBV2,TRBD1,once,TGTGCCAGCAGGGGGACAGGGAGCTACGAGCAGTACTTC,CASRGTGSYEQYF
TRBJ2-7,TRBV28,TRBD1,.,TGTGCCAGCAGCCAAGCGGACAGGTTAAGTGTCTACGAGCAGTACTTC,CASSQADRLSVYEQYF
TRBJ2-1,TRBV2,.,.,TGTGCCGCTGGGTCTTTGAGGGGAAGCAATGAGCAGTTCTTC,CAAGSLRGSNEQFF
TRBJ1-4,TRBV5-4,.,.,TGTGCCAGCAGCTTGGGACAATCTGAAAAACTGTTTTTT,CASSLGQSEKLFF
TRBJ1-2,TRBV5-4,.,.,TGTGCCAGCAGCGTTGGGACGTGGGGTAACTATGGCTACACCTTC,CASSVGTWGNYGYTF
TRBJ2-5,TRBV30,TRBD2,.,TGTGCCTGGAGTCCTCAGGGACTAGCGGGAGAGACCCAGTACTTC,CAWSPQGLAGETQYF
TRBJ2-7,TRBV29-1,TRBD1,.,TGCAGCGTCAAAACAAGGACAGGCTACACCTACGAGCAGTACTTC,CSVKTRTGYTYEQYF
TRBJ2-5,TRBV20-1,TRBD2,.,TGCAGTGCCACATCCCCGACTAGCGGAGGCGGTGACCCCAGGACCCAGTACTTC,CSATSPTSGGGDPRTQYF
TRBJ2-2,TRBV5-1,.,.,TGCGCCAGCAGCTTGGAGCCAGGGCCTAATACCGGGGAGCTGTTTTTT,CASSLEPGPNTGELFF
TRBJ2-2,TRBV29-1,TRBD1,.,TGCAGCGTTAAGCAGGGGGCTACCACCGGGGAGCTGTTTTTT,CSVKQGATTGELFF
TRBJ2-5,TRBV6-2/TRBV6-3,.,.,TGTGCCAGCAGTTTAGGACCGTCCCAAGAGACCCAGTACTTC,CASSLGPSQETQYF
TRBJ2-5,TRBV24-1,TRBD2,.,TGTGCCACCAGCGAAGCGGGACTGGAGACCCAGTACTTC,CATSEAGLETQYF
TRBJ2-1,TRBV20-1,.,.,TGCAGTGCTAGAGAGCCCACCGGGGGTTTAGTCAATGAGCAGTTCTTC,CSAREPTGGLVNEQFF
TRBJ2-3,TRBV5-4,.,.,TGTGCCAGCAGAGAGTCGGGAGTGCGCACAGATACGCAGTATTTT,CASRESGVRTDTQYF
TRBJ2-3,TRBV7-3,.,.,TGTGCCAGCAGCCCAGGGGTCGTGAGCACAGATACGCAGTATTTT,CASSPGVVSTDTQYF
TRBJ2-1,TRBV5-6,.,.,TGTGCCAGCGGCGACAGAGGTGAGCAGTTCTTC,CASGDRGEQFF
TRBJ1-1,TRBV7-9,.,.,TGTGCCAGCAGCTTAGGCCGGGAGTGGCACGAGAGAGCTTTCTTT,CASSLGREWHERAFF
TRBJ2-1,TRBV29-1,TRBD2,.,TGCAGCGTTGAACGGACTAGCGGGAATGAGCAGTTCTTC,CSVERTSGNEQFF
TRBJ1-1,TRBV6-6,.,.,TGTGCCAGCAGCCAGAGACATGAAGCTTTCTTT,CASSQRHEAFF
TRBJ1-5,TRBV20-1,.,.,TGCAGTGCTAGAACGGAGGATTATCAGCCCCAGCATTTT,CSARTEDYQPQHF
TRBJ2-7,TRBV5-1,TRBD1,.,TGCGCCAGCAGCTCCACGGGACAGGGGTCCGAGCAGTACTTC,CASSSTGQGSEQYF
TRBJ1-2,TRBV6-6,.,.,TGTGCCAGCATCTATCTATTTACCGACAGGAACTATGGCTACACCTTC,CASIYLFTDRNYGYTF
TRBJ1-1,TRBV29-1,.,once,TGCAGCGTTGACGGGATACAGGCAGCTTTCTTT,CSVDGIQAAFF
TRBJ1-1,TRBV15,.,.,TGTGCCACCAGCAGAGTCAGGGTGGTGAACACTGAAGCTTTCTTT,CATSRVRVVNTEAFF
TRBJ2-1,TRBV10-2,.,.,TGCGCCAGCACGGCCTACAATGAGCAGTTCTTC,CASTAYNEQFF
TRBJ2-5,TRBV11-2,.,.,TGTGCCAGCAGCGTCCAGCGTAGGGAGACCCAGTACTTC,CASSVQRRETQYF
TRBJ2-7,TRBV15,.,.,TGTGCCACCAGCAGAGATCCGGCCACCTACGAGCAGTACTTC,CATSRDPATYEQYF
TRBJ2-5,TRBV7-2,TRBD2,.,TGTGCCAGCAGCGTGGGACTAACGAAGACCCAGTACTTC,CASSVGLTKTQYF
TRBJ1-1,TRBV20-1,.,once,TGCAGTGCTAGCTTCGACTTTGGGGCTTTCTTT,CSASFDFGAFF
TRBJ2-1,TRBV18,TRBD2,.,TGTGCCAGCTCGAAACTAGCGGACAATGAGCAGTTCTTC,CASSKLADNEQFF
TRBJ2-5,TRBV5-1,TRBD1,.,TGCGCCAGCAGCTTCAACACAGGGGCAGAGACCCAGTACTTC,CASSFNTGAETQYF
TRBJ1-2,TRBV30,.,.,TGTGCCTGGGGGTTCGCAGGGGCAATTGGCTACACCTTC,CAWGFAGAIGYTF
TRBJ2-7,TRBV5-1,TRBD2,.,TGCGCCAGCAGCTTGGGACTAGCGGACGAGCAGTACTTC,CASSLGLADEQYF
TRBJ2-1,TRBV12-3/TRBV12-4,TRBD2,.,TGTGCCAGCAGTACCCGACTAGCGGACTCAGGCAATGAGCAGTTCTTC,CASSTRLADSGNEQFF
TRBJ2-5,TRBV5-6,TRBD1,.,TGTGCCAGCAGCTCGACAAGACAGGGGCAAGAGACCCAGTACTTC,CASSSTRQGQETQYF
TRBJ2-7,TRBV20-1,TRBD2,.,TGCAGTGCTCGCCCGGCTAGCGGGGGCTACGAGCAGTACTTC,CSARPASGGYEQYF
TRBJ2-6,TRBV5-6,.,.,TGTGCCAGCAGCCCGGGTGGGCAGCTAGGCTCTGGGGCCAACGTCCTGACTTTC,CASSPGGQLGSGANVLTF
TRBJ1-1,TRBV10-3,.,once,TGTGCCATCAGTGAGTCGGGGGGCGCAACTGAAGCTTTCTTT,CAISESGGATEAFF
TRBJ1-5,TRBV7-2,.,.,TGTGCCAGCAGCTCCGAGCGAGGGGCAACACTGGATCAGCCCCAGCATTTT,CASSSERGATLDQPQHF
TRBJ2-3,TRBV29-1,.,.,TGCAGCTCGGACGGCTTCACAGATACGCAGTATTTT,CSSDGFTDTQYF
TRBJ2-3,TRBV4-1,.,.,TGCGCCAGCAGCCACAACACAGATACGCAGTATTTT,CASSHNTDTQYF
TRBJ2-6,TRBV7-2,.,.,TGTGCCAGCAGCTTAGAGCCTAGGGCCAACGTCCTGACTTTC,CASSLEPRANVLTF
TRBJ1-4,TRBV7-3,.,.,TGTGCCAGCAGCTTAGCCAGGGATAGTGAAAAACTGTTTTTT,CASSLARDSEKLFF
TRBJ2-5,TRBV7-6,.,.,TGTGCCAGCAGCCTATCGAGGGCCTCCGAAGGGACCCAGTACTTC,CASSLSRASEGTQYF
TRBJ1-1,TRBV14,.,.,TGTGCCAGCAGCCCTTTGCCGGGGCGGGGCACTGAAGCTTTCTTT,CASSPLPGRGTEAFF